What follows are 25 T cell receptor beta chains derived from one specimen sequenced in a study of PD-1 blockade in classical Hodgkin lymphoma. Here immunoSEQ multiplex PCR was the method, and the copy in TCRdb shows in-frame clones only, minus some. The table records some 96,000 clones, more than 80% of them present only once. Every single patient, without exception, relapsed after autologous stem cell transplantation, and brentuximab vedotin exposure varied. The source material was peripheral blood mononuclear cells (PBMCs), sampled before the second cycle of nivolumab. These receptors were taken from a human donor with classical Hodgkin lymphoma.

The genes are TRBV10-3 and TRBJ2-1; either TRBD1 or TRBD2 may fit D (6 bases each). Germline loops: CDR1 ENHRY, CDR2 SYGVKD. The CDR3 is 14 residues long. The V end lost 6 bases, the J end lost 7 bases, and 16 bases lay between the germline ends. The CDR3, as DNA: TGTGCCATCAGGGGGTCGGGGGCCTCTAATGAGCAGTTCTTC. Residues: CAIRGSGASNEQFF.

The chain couples TRBV5-1 to TRBJ2-1; 10 bases align to TRBD2. CDR3 length equals 16 residues. CDR1 and CDR2 (germline): SGHRS, YFSETQ. With 4 bases clipped from V and 7 bases from J, the junction kept 11 bases outside the gene matches. CDR3 sequence (DNA): TGCGCCAGCAGCACCGGAGCGGGAGGGCCGAAGAATGAGCAGTTCTTC. It translates to CASSTGAGGPKNEQFF. Supplemented by reference TRBV5-1 and TRBJ2-1, the full variable domain reads KAGVTQTPRYLIKTRGQQVTLSCSPISGHRSVSWYQQTPGQGLQFLFEYFSETQRNKGNFPGRFSGRQFSNSRSEMNVSTLELGDSALYLCASSTGAGGPKNEQFFGPGTRLTVL.

CDR3 amino acids: CASSIMGQSGNEQFF. DNA of the CDR3: TGTGCCAGTAGTATAATGGGACAGTCGGGGAATGAGCAGTTCTTC. The chain combines TRBV19 with TRBJ2-1; the match to TRBD1 covers 7 bases. The CDR3 length is 15 residues. CDR1 is LNHDA, CDR2 SQIVND, per germline (reference sequence). J was trimmed by 7 bases and V by 2 bases; bases with no gene match: 8.

The chain recombines TRBV14 with TRBJ1-2, with D perhaps TRBD1 (6 bases). Germline CDR1 and CDR2: SGHDN and FVKESK. V was cut by 2 bases and J by 7 bases, with 17 bases left in between. The CDR3 spans 15 residues. The CDR3 DNA reads TGTGCCAGCAGCCAACAATCGCAGGGGCTCGGTGGCTACACCTTC. Residues: CASSQQSQGLGGYTF. The full variable domain, in which reference TRBV14 and TRBJ1-2 provide the parts outside the CDR3, is EAGVTQFPSHSVIEKGQTVTLRCDPISGHDNLYWYRRVMGKEIKFLLHFVKESKQDESGMPNNRFLAERTGGTYSTLKVQPAELEDSGVYFCASSQQSQGLGGYTFGSGTRLTVV.

This clone was recorded once. The V gene is TRBV6-5, the J gene TRBJ2-7; the match to TRBD2 covers 7 bases. The germline gives CDR1 MNHEY, CDR2 SVGAGI. This CDR3 is 15 amino acids long. J lost 1 base, V lost 4 bases, and 7 bases had no gene match. CDR3 in DNA: TGTGCCAGCAGTTCCACCGGGGAGGGGTCCTACGAGCAGTACTTC. Its translation is CASSSTGEGSYEQYF.

This sequence joins TRBV5-4 and TRBJ1-1; possibly TRBD1 for D (5 bases). The germline gives CDR1 SGHNT, CDR2 YYREEE (reference sequence). Trimming left V 4 bases short and J 11 bases short, with 18 bases between. The CDR3 runs to 13 residues. DNA for the CDR3: TGTGCCAGCAGCCCTCTCCCAGGGATGGGGGCTTTCTTT. This gives the protein CASSPLPGMGAFF.

This rearrangement joins TRBV29-1 to TRBJ2-1; TRBD1 agrees at 7 bases. The germline gives CDR1 SQVTM, CDR2 ANQGSEA. V lost 6 bases, J lost 10 bases, and 18 bases stayed unmatched. This CDR3 has 15 residues. The CDR3 DNA reads TGCAGCGTCCAGGGGGATCTGCGGGCGGATCCGGAGCAGTTCTTC. It codes for CSVQGDLRADPEQFF.

The chain is built from TRBV4-1 and TRBJ2-3; D perhaps matches TRBD2 (5 bases). The CDR3 runs 14 residues. V lost 8 bases and J lost 6, with 18 bases in between. Germline V lookup: CDR1 MGHRA, CDR2 YSYEKL. The CDR3 DNA is TGCGCCAGCTCGGACCGGGAAGAGGCGGATACGCAGTATTTT. It encodes CASSDREEADTQYF.

CDR3 DNA: TGTGCCAGCTGGGCGGGATTCTTCTCTGGAAACACCATATATTTT. Encoded protein: CASWAGFFSGNTIYF. The chain has TRBV2 and TRBJ1-3; D is ambiguous. The CDR3 is 15 amino acids. Germline V gene sequence: CDR1 SNHLY, CDR2 FYNNEI. Trimming cost V 8 bases and J 0 bases, with 14 bases left between them.

The chain joins TRBV9 to TRBJ2-7; tentatively, D is TRBD1 (5 bases). Germline V gives CDR1 SGDLS, CDR2 YYNGEE. V was cut by 0 bases and J by 2 bases, with 9 bases left in between. This CDR3 region has 14 residues. The CDR3 reads CASSVAQDPYEQYF. The CDR3 nucleotides read TGTGCCAGCAGCGTAGCACAGGACCCCTACGAGCAGTACTTC. The full variable domain, rest sourced from reference TRBV9 and TRBJ2-7, is DSGVTQTPKHLITATGQRVTLRCSPRSGDLSVYWYQQSLDQGLQFLIQYYNGEERAKGNILERFSAQQFPDLHSELNLSSLELGDSALYFCASSVAQDPYEQYFGPGTRLTVT.

The rearrangement links TRBV7-2 to TRBJ2-6; maybe TRBD2 (6 bases). The germline V and J ends were trimmed by 6 bases and 3 bases, with 12 bases remaining between them. CDR3 length: 15 residues. The V gene's germline CDR1 is SGHTA and CDR2 FQGNSA. CDR3 coding DNA: TGTGCCAGCAGACCGGGAGCGGTTGGGGCCAACGTCCTGACTTTC. This translates into CASRPGAVGANVLTF. Using reference TRBV7-2 and TRBJ2-6 for the parts outside the CDR3, the full variable domain is GAGVSQSPSNKVTEKGKDVELRCDPISGHTALYWYRQSLGQGLEFLIYFQGNSAPDKSGLPSDRFSAERTGGSVSTLTIQRTQQEDSAVYLCASRPGAVGANVLTFGAGSRLTVL.

The CDR3 here is CASSLGISPNYEQYF. As DNA, the CDR3 is TGTGCCAGCAGCTTAGGAATATCCCCAAACTACGAGCAGTACTTC. V and J are TRBV7-3 and TRBJ2-7, with D unresolved. Trimming took off 2 bases at V and 3 bases at J, with 14 bases between the two ends. The CDR3 is 15 residues long. Germline CDR1 reads SGHTA; CDR2 reads FQGTGA.

This clone has just one count. The rearrangement uses TRBV25-1 and TRBJ2-3, with 10 bases fitting TRBD2. The junction had 2 bases not matched to a gene; V was cut back by 7 bases and J by 4 bases. This CDR3 comprises 13 residues. CDR1 MGHDK and CDR2 SYGVNS come from the germline V gene. CDR3 nucleotide sequence: TGTGCCAGCAACAGCGGGAGGGCAGATACGCAGTATTTT. The encoded protein is CASNSGRADTQYF.

V usage is TRBV6-1 and J usage is TRBJ2-1; D unclear. The CDR3 loop spans 15 amino acids. Germline CDR1 and CDR2: MNHNS and SASEGT. Trimming stripped 3 bases from V and 3 bases from J, with 12 bases between. CDR3 sequence: CASSERWQSYNEQFF. CDR3 in DNA: TGTGCCAGCAGTGAGAGGTGGCAGAGCTACAATGAGCAGTTCTTC.

The chain carries TRBV5-1 and TRBJ2-3; 9 bases line up with TRBD1. Germline trimming cut 7 bases from V and 4 bases from J; bases unmatched to any gene: 10. The CDR3 runs 15 residues. The germline V gene has CDR1 SGHRS and CDR2 YFSETQ. The CDR3 protein is CASARAQGAADTQYF. CDR3 sequence (DNA): TGCGCCAGCGCTCGGGCACAGGGGGCTGCAGATACGCAGTATTTT.

Here the CDR3 DNA reads TGTGCCAGCAGAACCCGGGTGGGGCTAGCGCTTTGTGAGCAGTTCTTC. As protein: CASRTRVGLALCEQFF. The J gene is TRBJ2-1, the V gene TRBV21-1; the D call TRBD2 from the table was never checked on the DNA. TRBV21-1 is classified as a pseudogene. This CDR3 comprises 16 residues.

This clone rates as medium-sized. This chain uses TRBV9 with TRBJ1-1; no definite D call. Germline loops: CDR1 SGDLS, CDR2 YYNGEE. The CDR3 totals 20 residues. Deletions cut 0 bases from V and 0 bases from J, with 24 bases between. CDR3 residues: CASSVGGSWVPISMNTEAFF. DNA of the CDR3: TGTGCCAGCAGCGTAGGGGGTAGTTGGGTCCCCATTTCCATGAACACTGAAGCTTTCTTT.

This chain's CDR3 is CASRYRDTDGYTF. The CDR3 bases are TGTGCCAGCAGATACCGGGACACAGATGGCTACACCTTC. The rearrangement joins TRBV19 to TRBJ1-2; possibly TRBD1 for D (6 bases). Trimming removed 9 bases from V and 6 bases from J, with 17 bases in between. Germline V gene data show CDR1 as LNHDA and CDR2 as SQIVND (reference sequence). The CDR3 spans 13 residues.

The chain employs TRBV18 and TRBJ1-1, with D perhaps matching TRBD1 (5 bases). The germline V and J ends were trimmed by 2 bases and 4 bases, with 8 bases remaining between them. CDR3 length: 13 residues. Germline lookup yields CDR1 KGHSH and CDR2 LQKENI. The CDR3 DNA sequence: TGTGCCAGCTCACCAGGGACGGGCACTGAAGCTTTCTTT. Protein sequence: CASSPGTGTEAFF.

This chain joins TRBV6-6 and TRBJ1-3; 7 bases line up with TRBD1. This CDR3 contains 14 residues. The germline V gene has CDR1 MNHNY and CDR2 SVGAGI (reference sequence). In nucleotides, the CDR3 is TGTGCGACCAGGGGGGGGCGCGGTGGAAACACCATATATTTT. Protein product: CATRGGRGGNTIYF.

The gene calls are TRBV7-2 and TRBJ2-5; TRBD1 matches at 7 bases. CDR3 length equals 14 residues. V lost 5 bases, J lost 1 base, and 4 bases stayed unmatched. Looked up from germline, CDR1 is SGHTA and CDR2 is FQGNSA. The CDR3 coding sequence is TGTGCCAGCAGCCCCACAGGGGCCCAAGAGACCCAGTACTTC. The encoded protein is CASSPTGAQETQYF.

The V gene is TRBV7-8, the J gene TRBJ2-3; 7 bases are shared with TRBD1. The CDR3 is 14 residues long. The V gene end was trimmed by 2 bases and the J gene end by 1 base; junction bases not matched to a gene: 0. Germline CDR1 reads SGHVS; CDR2 reads FQNEAQ. The CDR3: CASSLTGGTDTQYF. CDR3 DNA sequence: TGTGCCAGCAGCTTAACAGGGGGCACAGATACGCAGTATTTT.

The V and J genes are TRBV10-1 and TRBJ2-3; 11 bases are shared with TRBD2. CDR3 length equals 16 residues. J gave up 1 base and V 4 bases, and 4 bases lay outside the gene matches. Germline V lookup: CDR1 WNHNN, CDR2 SYGVQD (reference sequence). CDR3 loop: CASSGPGLAGTDTQYF. DNA for the CDR3: TGCGCCAGCAGTGGGCCGGGACTAGCGGGCACAGATACGCAGTATTTT.

The chain couples TRBV14 to TRBJ2-2; TRBD2 matches 8 bases. The CDR3 sequence is 15 residues long. V gave up 4 bases and J gave up 3 bases; unmatched junction bases: 4. Germline CDR1 and CDR2: SGHDN and FVKESK. CDR3 coding DNA: TGTGCCAGCAGCCTGCAACTAGCGGACACCGGGGAGCTGTTTTTT. This encodes CASSLQLADTGELFF.

The chain recombines TRBV14 with TRBJ2-7; 7 nucleotides agree with TRBD2. J was trimmed by 3 bases and V by 3 bases; bases with no gene match: 11. Germline V gene sequence: CDR1 SGHDN, CDR2 FVKESK. The CDR3 loop spans 16 amino acids. This CDR3 is CASSHSRAGSLYEQYF. The CDR3 DNA follows: TGTGCCAGCAGCCACTCTAGAGCGGGGTCACTCTACGAGCAGTACTTC.